This paragraph reports one T cell receptor beta chain. The antigen is unknown. Germline trimming cut 4 bases from V and 5 bases from J; bases unmatched to any gene: 5. The germline V gene encodes CDR1 LNHDA and CDR2 SQIVND (reference sequence). The CDR3 covers 14 residues. For the second PCR, which ran for about 6 to 12 cycles, a sample-barcoded 5' primer and a J-beta primer mix were used. Each CDR3 protein is one row after TCRdb ran MiXCR on the 5' RACE reads. The sample gives some 750,000 distinct CDR3 sequences, 22% of which show up once; roughly a fifth is in the top ten. The sample comes from a study of blood T cells in healthy people across ages. Study results and caveats: Older individuals had lower TCR beta diversity per million T cells (the decline was roughly linear).

Sequencing was performed on blood. This clonotype originated in a man in his 70s in good health. This chain joins TRBV19 and TRBJ2-1; 7 bases are shared with TRBD2. Here the CDR3 DNA reads TGTGCCAGTAGTAAGCTAGCGGTAAACAATGAGCAGTTCTTC. Its protein is CASSKLAVNNEQFF.